One and the same sample provided the 21 T cell receptor beta chains below, sequenced in a study of blood T cell repertoires in COVID-19. Assay used: immunoSEQ multiplex PCR; TCRdb lists only in-frame clones, some missing. The sample lists around 200,000 clones, roughly 80% occurring once. Sequencing was carried out using peripheral blood. The receptors were gathered from a woman in her thirties or forties with acute or convalescent COVID-19.

The V and J genes are TRBV18 and TRBJ2-1, with a tentative D call TRBD2 (5 bases). Germline V CDR1 and CDR2: KGHSH, LQKENI. This CDR3 spans 15 amino acids. The V end lost 0 bases, the J end lost 5 bases, and 11 bases lay between the germline ends. The CDR3 loop reads CASSPPPSGNNEQFF. Written as DNA, the CDR3 is TGTGCCAGCTCACCACCTCCATCGGGAAACAATGAGCAGTTCTTC.

The chain carries TRBV30 and TRBJ2-7; maybe TRBD1 (6 bases). The CDR3 totals 12 residues. Trimming removed 5 bases from V and 1 base from J, with 9 bases in between. Germline V gene sequence: CDR1 GTSNPN, CDR2 SVGIG (reference sequence). For the CDR3, the DNA is TGTGCCTGGGGACAGTCGTCCTACGAGCAGTACTTC. Amino acids: CAWGQSSYEQYF.

This chain joins TRBV28 and TRBJ1-5, with unresolved D. Trimming removed 1 base at V and 0 bases at J, with 7 bases between. The CDR3 sequence is 15 residues long. CDR1 and CDR2 from the germline V gene are MDHEN and SYDVKM. The CDR3: CASSLLGSSNQPQHF. The CDR3 region has the DNA TGTGCCAGCAGTTTATTAGGGAGTAGCAATCAGCCCCAGCATTTT.

This chain links TRBV7-2 with TRBJ2-7; 8 bases line up with TRBD2. CDR1 and CDR2 from the germline V gene are SGHTA and FQGNSA. Unmatched junction bases numbered 15, after V lost 4 bases and J lost 7 bases. CDR3 length: 16 amino acids. As DNA, the CDR3 is TGTGCCAGCAGCTGGAACCCCCTTAGCGGGACGGGGGAGCAGTACTTC. It yields the protein CASSWNPLSGTGEQYF. Drawing the rest from reference TRBV7-2 and TRBJ2-7, the complete variable domain is GAGVSQSPSNKVTEKGKDVELRCDPISGHTALYWYRQSLGQGLEFLIYFQGNSAPDKSGLPSDRFSAERTGGSVSTLTIQRTQQEDSAVYLCASSWNPLSGTGEQYFGPGTRLTVT.

The chain couples TRBV27 to TRBJ2-1; maybe TRBD2 (5 bases). The V end was cut by 6 bases, the J end by 7 bases, with 16 bases between. The germline V gene encodes CDR1 MNHEY and CDR2 SMNVEV (reference sequence). The CDR3 runs to 14 residues. The CDR3 nucleotides read TGTGCCAGCAGCCTGCGCGAGCGGCCGAATGAGCAGTTCTTC. It is translated as CASSLRERPNEQFF.

V usage is TRBV28 and J usage is TRBJ1-3, with a tentative D call TRBD1 (6 bases). The V end was cut by 5 bases, the J end by 0 bases, with 14 bases between. Germline assignment: CDR1 MDHEN and CDR2 SYDVKM. This CDR3 has 16 residues. The DNA of the CDR3 is TGTGCCAGCAGTCAGCTTCAGGGGAGCTCTGGAAACACCATATATTTT. Translated: CASSQLQGSSGNTIYF. Variable domain in full (rest from reference TRBV28 and TRBJ1-3): DVKVTQSSRYLVKRTGEKVFLECVQDMDHENMFWYRQDPGLGLRLIYFSYDVKMKEKGDIPEGYSVSREKKERFSLILESASTNQTSMYLCASSQLQGSSGNTIYFGEGSWLTVV.

This clone was seen more than once but under ten times. The CDR3 nucleotides are TGTGCCAGCACCCACCGGGACAGGGGGCTCAATGAGCAGTTCTTC. This translates into CASTHRDRGLNEQFF. V gene TRBV7-9 combines with J gene TRBJ2-1; 12 nucleotides match TRBD1. Looked up from germline, CDR1 is SEHNR and CDR2 is FQNEAQ (reference sequence). J lost 6 bases, V lost 7 bases, and 7 bases had no gene match. This CDR3 region has 15 residues. Full variable domain (missing parts from reference TRBV7-9 and TRBJ2-1): DTGVSQNPRHKITKRGQNVTFRCDPISEHNRLYWYRQTLGQGPEFLTYFQNEAQLEKSRLLSDRFSAERPKGSFSTLEIQRTEQGDSAMYLCASTHRDRGLNEQFFGPGTRLTVL.

This chain connects TRBV11-2 to TRBJ2-7; TRBD2 matches at 11 bases. Germline V gene sequence: CDR1 SGHAT, CDR2 FQNNGV. The CDR3 is 15 residues long. V lost 4 bases to trimming and J lost 2 bases; unmatched junction nucleotides: 4. This chain's CDR3 is CASSSLAGGTYEQYF. In DNA form, the CDR3 reads TGTGCCAGCAGCTCTTTAGCGGGAGGGACCTACGAGCAGTACTTC.

This rearrangement joins TRBV6-1 to TRBJ2-3; the match to TRBD2 covers 7 bases. This CDR3 contains 16 residues. The V segment lost 1 base and the J segment 4 bases; nucleotides outside the gene matches: 8. CDR1 and CDR2 from the germline V gene are MNHNS and SASEGT. The CDR3 nucleotides are TGTGCCAGCAGTGAAGTGGTGGGAGGGGTGTCAGATACGCAGTATTTT. Its protein is CASSEVVGGVSDTQYF.

The rearrangement uses TRBV30 and TRBJ1-5, with TRBD1 matching 7 bases. The CDR3 has 13 amino acids. Germline assignment: CDR1 GTSNPN and CDR2 SVGIG (reference sequence). Germline trimming cut 3 bases from V and 7 bases from J; bases unmatched to any gene: 6. The CDR3 spells CAWRGSGGQPQHF. CDR3 DNA: TGTGCCTGGAGAGGATCAGGGGGACAGCCCCAGCATTTT.

There are a few counts of this clone. The chain uses TRBV18 and TRBJ1-4; D unclear. V gave up 2 bases and J gave up 5 bases, with 15 bases separating them. CDR3 size: 16 residues. Germline CDR1 is KGHSH and CDR2 is LQKENI. CDR3 in amino acids: CASSPGRSTSNEKLFF. As DNA, the CDR3 is TGTGCCAGCTCACCAGGTAGATCCACTTCAAATGAAAAACTGTTTTTT.

The chain links TRBV6-5 to TRBJ2-1; 7 nucleotides align to TRBD2. Germline CDR1 MNHEY, CDR2 SVGAGI. CDR3 length: 13 residues. The J segment lost 8 bases and the V segment lost 2 bases, leaving 3 bases of the junction unmatched. The CDR3 loop is CASSYRTRDEQFF. In DNA, the CDR3 is TGTGCCAGCAGTTACAGGACTAGAGATGAGCAGTTCTTC.

The V and J genes are TRBV24-1 and TRBJ2-5; 7 nucleotides align to TRBD1. Germline V gene lookup returns CDR1 KGHDR and CDR2 SFDVKD. The CDR3 has 15 amino acids. V lost 3 bases and J lost 4; bases outside the gene matches: 7. The CDR3, as DNA: TGTGCCACCAGTGATGTTCGGACAGGAGGAGAGACCCAGTACTTC. Protein: CATSDVRTGGETQYF.

This chain joins TRBV28 and TRBJ2-7; D not resolved. V lost 2 bases to trimming and J lost 4 bases, with 9 bases between them. Germline V gene lookup returns CDR1 MDHEN and CDR2 SYDVKM. The length of the CDR3 is 13 residues. The CDR3 region has the DNA TGTGCCAGCAGTTTAGGGCTAATATACGAGCAGTACTTC. It codes for CASSLGLIYEQYF.

The genes are TRBV5-4 and TRBJ2-3; 11 bases agree with TRBD2. J was trimmed by 2 bases and V by 1 base; bases with no gene match: 3. From germline, CDR1 is SGHNT and CDR2 YYREEE (reference sequence). The CDR3 sequence is 16 residues long. The CDR3 DNA reads TGTGCCAGCAGCTTGAGACTAGCGGGACCCACAGATACGCAGTATTTT. Encoded protein: CASSLRLAGPTDTQYF.

About this clone itself: This sample also contains other DNA sequences that code for the same CDR3. The chain combines TRBV5-1 with TRBJ1-2; 9 nucleotides align to TRBD1. Germline V lookup: CDR1 SGHRS, CDR2 YFSETQ. Unmatched junction bases numbered 2, after V lost 2 bases and J lost 6 bases. The CDR3 contains 13 residues. CDR3 nucleotide sequence: TGCGCCAGCAGCTTAGGGACAGGGAATGGCTACACCTTC. As protein: CASSLGTGNGYTF.

The J gene is TRBJ2-1, the V gene TRBV11-1, with TRBD2 matching over 10 bases. After removal of 8 bases from V and 3 bases from J, the junction contained 7 bases not matched to a gene. In germline, CDR1 is SGHAT, CDR2 FQDESV (reference sequence). This CDR3 has 15 residues. The CDR3 protein is CASASGTSVYNEQFF. The CDR3 nucleotides are TGTGCCAGCGCCTCTGGGACTAGCGTCTACAATGAGCAGTTCTTC.

CDR3 amino acids: CASSIGRFNEQFF. CDR3 in DNA: TGTGCCAGTAGTATAGGTAGATTCAATGAGCAGTTCTTC. This rearrangement joins TRBV19 to TRBJ2-1; D unresolved. The CDR3 is 13 residues long. Trimming shortened V by 1 base and J by 6 bases, and 7 bases separated the two germline ends. CDR1 and CDR2 from the germline V gene are LNHDA and SQIVND (reference sequence).

V gene TRBV10-3 combines with J gene TRBJ2-5; 11 nucleotides line up with TRBD2. Germline V gene sequence: CDR1 ENHRY, CDR2 SYGVKD. The CDR3 spans 16 residues. Trimming took 2 bases from V and 1 from J; bases not matched to a gene: 3. CDR3 sequence: CAISEGTSGTQETQYF. The CDR3 DNA sequence: TGTGCCATCAGTGAGGGGACTAGCGGAACCCAAGAGACCCAGTACTTC.

The chain joins TRBV5-4 to TRBJ2-7, with 11 bases identical to TRBD2. The ends lost 3 bases at V and 2 bases at J; junction bases unmatched: 7. This CDR3 has 16 amino acids. Per the germline V gene, CDR1 is SGHNT and CDR2 is YYREEE (reference sequence). CDR3 DNA sequence: TGTGCCAGCAGCTCCCGCGCTAGCGGGAGGACCTACGAGCAGTACTTC. Translation gives CASSSRASGRTYEQYF.

The chain uses TRBV7-6 and TRBJ2-2; 7 nucleotides agree with TRBD2. Germline loops: CDR1 SGHVS, CDR2 FNYEAQ. V was pared by 8 bases and J by 8 bases, with 14 bases of the junction left unmatched. The CDR3 sequence is 15 residues long. The CDR3 nucleotides are TGTGCCAGCGAACGAGCGGGAAGGTTTTCAGGGGAGCTGTTTTTT. Translating it yields CASERAGRFSGELFF. The full variable domain, its missing parts supplied by reference TRBV7-6 and TRBJ2-2, is GAGVSQSPRYKVTKRGQDVALRCDPISGHVSLYWYRQALGQGPEFLTYFNYEAQQDKSGLPNDRFSAERPEGSISTLTIQRTEQRDSAMYRCASERAGRFSGELFFGEGSRLTVL.